This T cell receptor beta chain was identified in a study of cytomegalovirus exposure and HLA in healthy donors (dated by TCRdb to the late 2010s). About the investigation overall: According to an earlier analysis of a few hundred of the donors, 150 million to 200 million T cells yielded roughly 110 million unique TCR beta sequences and less than 300 Gb of sequence data. An early release that covered fewer than 750 HLA-typed donors contained around 300 gigabases of sequencing data and tens of millions of unique TCR sequences. Of the roughly 410 genotyped donors, 70% to 90% were placed in the genetic ancestry cluster associated with self-reported Caucasian donors. The aim of the study was to test whether cataloging public T cell receptors could identify signatures of past pathogen exposure. The study used immunosequencing to profile the T cell repertoires of hundreds of subjects and linked those repertoires to cytomegalovirus serostatus. Besides the first cohort of about 730 subjects, a separate validation cohort made up of about 120 different subjects was used. To predict cytomegalovirus infection status, the study combined high-throughput TCR immunosequencing, statistical association of individual TCRs with disease status, and machine learning. In a later analysis, previously published TCR beta repertoires from 550 to 750 donors were re-analyzed and high-resolution HLA genotyping was added so that TCR occurrence patterns could be studied. The later analysis used no new phenotypic data to find candidate immune exposures, relying instead on TCR beta sequences and their occurrence across donors. An earlier analysis of 500 to 750 of the donors applied high-throughput TCR beta sequencing to assess whether each TCR beta V gene segment acted as functional or pseudogenic. Donor age, sex, ethnicity and CMV serostatus were collected together with the repertoire data. A later genetic analysis took genome-wide SNP genotypes for about three fifths of the roughly 670 donors and used that subset as a discovery cohort. Every repertoire in the discovery cohort had been generated on one and the same sequencing platform. HLA typing included class I and class II loci at four-digit resolution. The number of donors typed differed by locus, with about 629-630 for A, B, C, DRB1 and DQB1, around 520 for DQA1, 600 to 610 for DPA1, and over 400 for DPB1. Because of strong linkage in the cohort, four to six DR-DQ haplotypes were treated as single units for association and clustering. Among some 410 genotyped donors of the cohort, an average of approximately 240,000 unique TCR beta nucleotide sequences was sequenced per donor, of which 15% to 20% were non-productive. On the study overall, not on this receptor specifically: An earlier analysis of roughly 570 of the donors showed that most TCR beta V segments appeared in productive rearrangements either about 87% or about 30% of the time, which broadly matched IMGT annotations. Some IMGT-functional V segments, including TRBV6-2 and TRBV6-3, could not be told apart with the 87-base-pair reads, so those segments were excluded. A later genetic analysis associated a missense DCLRE1C variant with V-gene and J-gene trimming of TCR beta chains, and an independent cohort replicated the association. Specific HLA alleles were associated with more than 15,000 TCR beta sequences at a false discovery rate of 0.05 in a later analysis. The study listed approximately 160 TCR beta chains as associated with cytomegalovirus. The sequencing pipeline was judged likely to have produced a cluster of highly shared sequence variants as a technical artifact. Most TCR sequences were observed very rarely across donors, whereas some public TCRs were present in many individuals. Linkage disequilibrium might explain the correlated functional status among segregating V segments, but an unknown experimental factor could not be excluded. In a later analysis, HLA-associated TCR beta chains showed more clonal expansion and lower generation probabilities than non-associated chains that were equally common. A further reported finding was that TCR beta sequences accurately predicted the HLA-A and HLA-B alleles for most subjects in the first cohort. CMV serostatus was the only immune exposure information available for the cohort. Because counts were too low, 15 or so rarely observed V segments, including chromosome 9 orphons, were excluded from the earlier analysis of 587 of the donors. Cytomegalovirus status was reported to be diagnosed by the classifier with high specificity and sensitivity in both the original and validation cohorts. Presence/absence analyses assumed roughly uniform sequencing depth across donors, an assumption that may not hold. Assigning TCR associations to individual alleles was difficult when HLA alleles, especially DR and DQ, strongly co-occurred. In a later analysis, TCR association rates were found to vary across HLA loci, with the most associated TCRs seen for DRB1 alleles and the fewest for HLA-C alleles. In a later analysis, most CMV-associated TCR beta chains were found to appear HLA-restricted, with HLA associations seemingly driven largely by CMV exposure. This cohort had only TCR beta chains sequenced, and the lack of alpha or paired-chain data limited which features could be detected. Because HLA typing was unavailable for some donors at each locus, only the typed subset was used in association tests. The authors suggested that the approach could potentially be extended to other disease states and immunological phenotypes. Several of the top co-occurrence clusters appeared to be linked to parvovirus B19, influenza, CMV and Epstein-Barr virus, according to a later analysis. A later genetic analysis reported fewer N-insertions in productive TCRs among donors in an Asian-associated ancestry cluster than the roughly 700-donor mean. A few of the identified cytomegalovirus-associated TCR beta chains were confirmed in vitro to be specific for cytomegalovirus antigens.

The CDR3 contains 15 residues, cysteine and phenylalanine counted. The kept DNA is CDR3 alone, 45 bases in frame from the first base. Reading the germline V gene gives CDR1 KGHSH and CDR2 LQKENI. A distance of 13 bases separates the germline ends of V and J, which lose 2 bases and 6 bases respectively. In total, roughly 670 healthy bone marrow donors made up the cohort. At the time of sampling, all cohort members were nominally healthy, though unrecorded immune exposures were likely present. The donor tested CMV seronegative and was one of the 352 seronegative cohort members. A peripheral blood sample was collected from each donor, and TCR beta sequencing was performed on peripheral blood mononuclear cells. Genomic DNA was extracted from the blood cell samples with the Qiagen DNeasy Blood Extraction Kit. Details on this clone: The specificity of this receptor is unknown. No much larger clone is present one base from it, and per-base qualities are unavailable.

Library prep was done by the immunoSEQ multiplex PCR assay. The multiplex PCR relied on a mix of 60 forward primers for TCR Vbeta segments and 13 reverse primers for TCR Jbeta segments. The CDR3 region of rearranged TCR beta genes was amplified from genomic DNA with a multiplex PCR assay. Amplified TCR beta libraries were sequenced as 87-base-pair reads on the Illumina HiSeq System. In the source study's methods: Across the 670 or so repertoires, a later analysis counted some 81 million unique TCR beta chains, roughly 11 million of which were shared by at least two donors. A nearest-neighbor algorithm error-corrected the raw reads and collapsed the reads into unique sequences, merging closely related sequences to remove PCR and sequencing errors. CDR3 sequences were aligned to IMGT reference sequences to assign V, D and J gene segments. For a sequence to be retained, a match of at least six nucleotides was required to both a V gene segment and a J gene segment. A rearrangement counted as productive if the CDR3 had no stop codons and remained in frame with V and J, and every other rearrangement counted as non-productive. Following IMGT convention, CDR3 was defined as the stretch from the second conserved V-encoded cysteine to the conserved J-encoded phenylalanine. In an earlier analysis of more than 550 of the donors, sequences lacking an unambiguous match to a single V gene segment were excluded. An earlier analysis of approximately 590 of the donors called V segments functional above 56.7% productive rearrangements and segregating when the between-donor standard deviation exceeded 5%. To diagnose cytomegalovirus status from the catalog of TCR beta chain sequences, a statistical classification framework was built. V and J gene assignment, in a later analysis, came from comparing TCR nucleotide sequences with IMGT/GENE-DB human TR gene sequences. Using the TCRdist pipeline, a later analysis assigned CDR3 sequences along with most-parsimonious VDJ recombination scenarios. In a later analysis, each TCR beta chain was defined by its CDR3 amino acid sequence together with its V-gene family, and reads lacking a unique V-gene family were excluded. To address suspected cross-contamination and a sequencing artifact, a later analysis removed a few hundred highly shared, low-generation-probability nucleotide sequences. In a later analysis, a clonal expansion index for each public chain was calculated from normalized within-repertoire ranks of inferred template counts. In a later analysis, generation probabilities were computed with a VDJ recombination model fitted to out-of-frame rearrangements, and the resulting probabilities were checked against IGoR. In a later analysis, TCR-TCR, TCR-HLA and TCR-CMV co-occurrence was scored with hypergeometric tests, and a repertoire-size bias correction was applied to TCR pairs. In a later analysis, false discovery rates were estimated by permuting HLA or CMV assignments 20 times. In a later analysis, co-occurring TCRs were grouped with DBSCAN, and TCRdist sequence similarity was added when clustering was performed within HLA-allele-positive subsets. Repertoires with fewer than 30,000 or more than 120,000 public chains, plus five repertoires with anomalous nucleotide sharing, were excluded from co-occurrence clustering. TCRdb obtained this table from immuneACCESS and retained in-frame rearrangements with V and J assigned. These tables miss some clones; where compared with another copy, unresolved V genes account for less than half of the shortfall, and the remainder is unexplained. V, J and clone size are taken as reported in that table, and D and trimming were inferred from the DNA itself. The sample table holds more than 150,000 clones, of which over 75% were seen once. The ten top clones hold about 0.24% of the sample.

The chain uses TRBV18 and TRBJ1-4; the D gene is perhaps TRBD1, on 5 matching bases. Source material: PBMCs. The receptor was derived from a girl in the first two years of life in good health and CMV-seronegative. Here is the DNA: TGTGCCAGCTCACCATTGCGCGGCAGGGATGAAAAACTGTTTTTT. Its protein is CASSPLRGRDEKLFF.